This T cell receptor beta chain derives from a study of radiotherapy plus CTLA-4 blockade in lung cancer. Background on the study: An objective response was seen in under 20% of patients, and disease control in about 31%. Overall study results and limits: Best predicting response, reportedly, were early blood T cell clone dynamics, with interferon-beta. The study found tumor-derived TCR clones expanded in blood after radiotherapy plus ipilimumab.

Clones were read by immunoSEQ multiplex PCR, and TCRdb kept only the in-frame ones, dropping some. There are roughly 50,000 clones in the sample; 65% to 85% occur only once, and roughly 11% lies in the top ten. The sample holds a few counts of this clone. Its specificity is not known. V was clipped by 3 bases and J by 4 bases, with 12 bases between them. Germline CDR1 reads WNHNN; CDR2 reads SYGVQD (reference sequence). This CDR3 comprises 14 residues. Chemo-refractory metastatic non-small-cell lung cancer patients were treated with focal radiation plus CTLA-4 blockade with ipilimumab. The specimen comprised peripheral blood, sampled from a patient treated with radiotherapy plus ipilimumab. The V and J genes are TRBV10-1 and TRBJ1-2; TRBD1 is a possible D gene (6 bases). This receptor was taken from a human donor with non-small cell lung cancer who had stable disease on radiotherapy plus ipilimumab. This chain's CDR3 is CASSDGGHPYGYTF. CDR3 sequence (DNA): TGCGCCAGCAGTGATGGGGGACACCCCTATGGCTACACCTTC.